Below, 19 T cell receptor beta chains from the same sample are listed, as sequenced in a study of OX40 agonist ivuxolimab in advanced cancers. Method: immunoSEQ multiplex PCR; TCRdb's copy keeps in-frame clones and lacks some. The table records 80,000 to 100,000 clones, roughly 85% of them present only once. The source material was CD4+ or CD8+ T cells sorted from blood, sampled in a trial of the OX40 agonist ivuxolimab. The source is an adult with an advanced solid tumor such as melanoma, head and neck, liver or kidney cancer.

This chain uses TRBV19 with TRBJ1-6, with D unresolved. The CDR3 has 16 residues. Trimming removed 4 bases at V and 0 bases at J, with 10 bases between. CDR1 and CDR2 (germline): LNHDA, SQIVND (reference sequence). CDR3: CASSTLRGSYNSPLHF. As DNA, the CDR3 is TGTGCCAGTAGTACCCTCCGGGGCTCCTATAATTCACCCCTCCACTTT.

CDR3 nucleotide sequence: TGTGCCAGTAGTACCCGGGAGAACACTGAAGCTTTCTTT. Translating it yields CASSTRENTEAFF. The chain has TRBV19 and TRBJ1-1; D uncertain. Germline V gives CDR1 LNHDA, CDR2 SQIVND (reference sequence). V was trimmed by 4 bases and J by 1 base, leaving 7 bases between them. The CDR3 sequence is 13 residues long. Full variable domain (missing parts from reference TRBV19 and TRBJ1-1): DGGITQSPKYLFRKEGQNVTLSCEQNLNHDAMYWYRQDPGQGLRLIYYSQIVNDFQKGDIAEGYSVSREKKESFPLTVTSAQKNPTAFYLCASSTRENTEAFFGQGTRLTVV.

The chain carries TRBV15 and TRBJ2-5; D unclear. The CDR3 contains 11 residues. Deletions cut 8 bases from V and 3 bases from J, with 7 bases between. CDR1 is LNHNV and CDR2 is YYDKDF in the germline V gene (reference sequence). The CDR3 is CATGEEETQYF. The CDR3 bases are TGTGCCACCGGCGAGGAAGAGACCCAGTACTTC.

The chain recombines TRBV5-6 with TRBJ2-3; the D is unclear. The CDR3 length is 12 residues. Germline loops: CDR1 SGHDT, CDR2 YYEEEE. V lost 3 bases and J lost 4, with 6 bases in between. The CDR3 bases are TGTGCCAGCAGCTCCGGATCAGATACGCAGTATTTT. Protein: CASSSGSDTQYF. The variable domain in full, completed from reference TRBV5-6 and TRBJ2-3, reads DAGVTQSPTHLIKTRGQQVTLRCSPKSGHDTVSWYQQALGQGPQFIFQYYEEEERQRGNFPDRFSGHQFPNYSSELNVNALLLGDSALYLCASSSGSDTQYFGPGTRLTVL.

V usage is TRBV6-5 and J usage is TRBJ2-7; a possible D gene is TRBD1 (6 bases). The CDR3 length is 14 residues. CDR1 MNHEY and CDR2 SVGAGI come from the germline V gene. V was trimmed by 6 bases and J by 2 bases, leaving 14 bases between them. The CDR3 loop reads CASRGALRAYEQYF. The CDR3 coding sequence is TGTGCCAGCAGGGGGGCTTTAAGGGCCTACGAGCAGTACTTC.

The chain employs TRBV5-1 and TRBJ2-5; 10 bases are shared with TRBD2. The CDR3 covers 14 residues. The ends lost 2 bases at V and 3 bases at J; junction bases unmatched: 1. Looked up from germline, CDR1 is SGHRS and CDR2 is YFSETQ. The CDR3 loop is CASSFLAGEETQYF. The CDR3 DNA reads TGCGCCAGCAGCTTTCTAGCGGGGGAAGAGACCCAGTACTTC.

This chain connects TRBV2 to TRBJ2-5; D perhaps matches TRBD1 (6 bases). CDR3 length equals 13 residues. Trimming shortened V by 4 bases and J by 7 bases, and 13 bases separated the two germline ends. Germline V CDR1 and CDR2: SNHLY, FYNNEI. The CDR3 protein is CASSAYRVMTQYF. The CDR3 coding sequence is TGTGCCAGCAGTGCGTACAGGGTGATGACCCAGTACTTC.

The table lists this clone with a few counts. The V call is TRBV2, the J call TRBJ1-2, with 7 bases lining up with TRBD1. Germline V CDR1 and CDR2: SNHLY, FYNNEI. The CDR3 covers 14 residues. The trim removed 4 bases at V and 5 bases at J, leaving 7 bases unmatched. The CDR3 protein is CASSGDSRYYGYTF. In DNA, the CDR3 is TGTGCCAGCAGTGGGGACAGCCGATATTATGGCTACACCTTC.

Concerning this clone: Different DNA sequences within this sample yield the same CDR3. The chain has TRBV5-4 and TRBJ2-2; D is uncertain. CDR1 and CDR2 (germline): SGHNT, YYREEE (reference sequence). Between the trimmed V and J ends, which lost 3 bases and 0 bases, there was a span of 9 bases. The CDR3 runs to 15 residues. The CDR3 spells CASSSEVANTGELFF. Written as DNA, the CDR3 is TGTGCCAGCAGCTCGGAAGTAGCGAACACCGGGGAGCTGTTTTTT.

The CDR3 coding sequence is TGTGCCATCAGTGCGTTGGGGACATTGAACACCGGGGAGCTGTTTTTT. Protein: CAISALGTLNTGELFF. The chain couples TRBV10-3 to TRBJ2-2; TRBD1 might be the D (6 bases). Germline-derived CDR1 and CDR2 are ENHRY and SYGVKD. Trimming removed 4 bases at V and 1 base at J, with 13 bases between. The length of the CDR3 is 16 residues.

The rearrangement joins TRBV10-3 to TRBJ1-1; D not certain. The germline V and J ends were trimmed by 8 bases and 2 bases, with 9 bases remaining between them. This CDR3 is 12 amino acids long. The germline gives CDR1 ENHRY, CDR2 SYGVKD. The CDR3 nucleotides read TGTGCCATCGCGAGCAGTAACACTGAAGCTTTCTTT. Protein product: CAIASSNTEAFF.

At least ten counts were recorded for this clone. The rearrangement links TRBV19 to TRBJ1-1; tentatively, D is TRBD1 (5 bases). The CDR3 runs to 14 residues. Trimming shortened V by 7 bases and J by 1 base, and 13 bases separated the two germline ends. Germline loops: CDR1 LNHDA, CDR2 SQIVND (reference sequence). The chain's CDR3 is CASTLRDGNTEAFF. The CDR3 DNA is TGTGCCAGTACCCTCCGGGACGGGAACACTGAAGCTTTCTTT.

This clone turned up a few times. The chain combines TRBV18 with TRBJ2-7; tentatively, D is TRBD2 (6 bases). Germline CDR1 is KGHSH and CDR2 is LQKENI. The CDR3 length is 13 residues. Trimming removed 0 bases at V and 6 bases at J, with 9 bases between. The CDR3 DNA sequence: TGTGCCAGCTCACCACCGGGACTTCTCGAGCAGTACTTC. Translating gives CASSPPGLLEQYF.

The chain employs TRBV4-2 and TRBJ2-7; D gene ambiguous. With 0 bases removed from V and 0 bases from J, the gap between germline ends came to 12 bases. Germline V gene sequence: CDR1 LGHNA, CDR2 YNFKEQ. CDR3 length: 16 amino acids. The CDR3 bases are TGTGCCAGCAGCCAAGATTTTTCACGCGGCTCCTACGAGCAGTACTTC. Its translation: CASSQDFSRGSYEQYF.

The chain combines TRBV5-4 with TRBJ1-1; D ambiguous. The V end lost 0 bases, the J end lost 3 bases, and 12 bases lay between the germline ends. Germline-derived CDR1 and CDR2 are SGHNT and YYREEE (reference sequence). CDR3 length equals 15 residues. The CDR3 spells CASSLGGYVYTEAFF. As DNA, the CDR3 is TGTGCCAGCAGCTTGGGAGGGTACGTGTACACTGAAGCTTTCTTT.

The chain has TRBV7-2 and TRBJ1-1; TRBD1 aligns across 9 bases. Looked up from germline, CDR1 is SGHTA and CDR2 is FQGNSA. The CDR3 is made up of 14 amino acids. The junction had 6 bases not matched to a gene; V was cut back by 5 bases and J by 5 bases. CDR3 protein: CASSRGQGRTEAFF. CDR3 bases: TGTGCCAGCAGCCGAGGACAGGGGAGGACTGAAGCTTTCTTT.

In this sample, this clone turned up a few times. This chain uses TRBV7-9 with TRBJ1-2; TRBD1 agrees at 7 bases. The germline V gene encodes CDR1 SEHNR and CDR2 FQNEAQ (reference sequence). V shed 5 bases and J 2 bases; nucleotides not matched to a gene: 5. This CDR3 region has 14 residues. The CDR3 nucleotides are TGTGCCAGCAGCCTTACGACAGGGAACTATGGCTACACCTTC. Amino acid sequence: CASSLTTGNYGYTF.

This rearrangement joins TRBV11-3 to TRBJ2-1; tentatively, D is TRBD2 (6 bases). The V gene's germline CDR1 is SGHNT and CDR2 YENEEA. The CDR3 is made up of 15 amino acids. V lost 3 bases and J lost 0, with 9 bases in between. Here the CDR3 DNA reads TGTGCCAGCAGCTTTCGGAGGGTCTCCTACAATGAGCAGTTCTTC. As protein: CASSFRRVSYNEQFF.

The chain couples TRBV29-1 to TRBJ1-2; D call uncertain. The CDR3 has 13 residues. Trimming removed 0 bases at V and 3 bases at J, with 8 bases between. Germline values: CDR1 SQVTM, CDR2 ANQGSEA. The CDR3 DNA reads TGCAGCGTTGAAGAGGAGGGATACTATGGCTACACCTTC. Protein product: CSVEEEGYYGYTF.